This T cell receptor beta chain is from a study of blood T cell repertoires in COVID-19. The CDR3 is made up of 15 amino acids. With 2 bases removed from V and 1 base from J, the gap between germline ends came to 11 bases. The germline V gene encodes CDR1 LNHDA and CDR2 SQIVND (reference sequence). Original processing methods: The authors estimated nucleated cell counts from reference gene primer amplification. Method: immunoSEQ multiplex PCR; TCRdb's copy keeps in-frame clones and lacks some. That table is the source of V, J and clone size, and D and trimming were worked out from the DNA. The sample yields 250,000 to 300,000 clones, around 90% seen once.

The receptor comes from a woman in her sixties or seventies in a cohort exposed to, infected with or recovered from COVID-19 (not recorded which). The chain recombines TRBV19 with TRBJ1-1; TRBD1 might be the D (5 bases). Specimen: PBMCs or T cells enriched from blood (not recorded which). The DNA of the CDR3 is TGTGCCAGTAGTATAATACCCGGGGGGAACACTGAAGCTTTCTTT. Translated: CASSIIPGGNTEAFF.